This TCR beta chain was identified in a study of T cell repertoires in cytomegalovirus infection. Study findings and constraints: HLA-C-restricted CMV-specific TCR beta clonotypes were dominant in the ex vivo response. Public TCR beta family frequency separated CMV-and-HLA carriers, including in an independent cohort.

This clonotype was observed many times. Its antigen is as yet unknown. One entry per CDR3 protein, called by TCRdb with MiXCR from the reads. The profile shows under 250,000 distinct CDR3 sequences, 6% to 8% of them singletons. Sequencing was carried out using PBMCs. The origin of this receptor is a human donor in good health (CMV status not recorded). Some clones in this sample may be carry-over from other donors' samples.

DNA for the CDR3: TGCAGCGTTGAGAAACCAAACAATGAGCAGTTCTTC. This encodes CSVEKPNNEQFF. J is TRBJ2-1 and V is TRBV29-1; D is unclear. The V and J ends lost 3 bases and 5 bases respectively, with 8 bases between them. The CDR3 sequence is 12 residues long. From germline, CDR1 is SQVTM and CDR2 ANQGSEA.